In its sample, the clone carrying this TCR beta chain was seen a few times. Its specificity is unknown. This record comes from a study of CD4+ T cells in melanoma. Repertoires were generated with immunoSEQ multiplex PCR, while TCRdb's copy carries only in-frame clones and drops some. The data hold more than 12,000 clones, with about three fifths observed a single time. Study-level findings and limits: A reported correlation linked neoantigen-specific CD4+ T cells to CD8+, macrophage and B cell function.

V lost 4 bases and J lost 14, with 15 bases in between. This CDR3 region has 13 residues. The germline CDR1 and CDR2 sequences are SEHNR and FQNEAQ (reference sequence). The origin of this receptor is a human donor with melanoma. Source material: cells from a culture (not recorded whether cultured in vitro). The chain couples TRBV7-9 to TRBJ1-6; no definite D call. CDR3 region: CASSSAVLGALHF. The CDR3 DNA reads as TGTGCCAGCAGCTCGGCGGTCCTCGGGGCCCTCCACTTT.